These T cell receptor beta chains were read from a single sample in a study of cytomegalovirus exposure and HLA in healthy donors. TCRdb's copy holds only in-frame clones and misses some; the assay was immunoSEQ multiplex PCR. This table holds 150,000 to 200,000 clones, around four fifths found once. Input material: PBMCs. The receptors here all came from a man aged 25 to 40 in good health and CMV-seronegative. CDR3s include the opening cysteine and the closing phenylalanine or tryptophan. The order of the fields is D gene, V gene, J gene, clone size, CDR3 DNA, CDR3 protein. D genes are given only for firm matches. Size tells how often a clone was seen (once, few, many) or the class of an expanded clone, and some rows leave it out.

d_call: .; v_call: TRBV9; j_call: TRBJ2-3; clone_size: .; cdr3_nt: TGTGCCAGCAGCGTAGGACAGCCTAGCACAGATACGCAGTATTTT; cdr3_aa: CASSVGQPSTDTQYF
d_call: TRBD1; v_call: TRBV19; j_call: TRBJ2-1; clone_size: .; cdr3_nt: TGTGCCAGTAGTATAGACCCTGTCGGGACAGGGAGGAATGAGCAGTTCTTC; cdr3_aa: CASSIDPVGTGRNEQFF
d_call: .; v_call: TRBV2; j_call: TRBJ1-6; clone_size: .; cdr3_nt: TGTGCCAGCAGTGTAAGGGGCCAGGGTAGTTCACCCCTCCACTTT; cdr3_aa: CASSVRGQGSSPLHF
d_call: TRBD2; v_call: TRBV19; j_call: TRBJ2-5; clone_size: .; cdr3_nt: TGTGCCAGTAGTAAGTTAGCGGGGTTTGACCAAGAGACCCAGTACTTC; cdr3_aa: CASSKLAGFDQETQYF
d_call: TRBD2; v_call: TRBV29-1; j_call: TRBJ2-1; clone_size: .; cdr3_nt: TGCAGCGTTGAAATAGGGGGGACTAGCGCCTACAATGAGCAGTTCTTC; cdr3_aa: CSVEIGGTSAYNEQFF
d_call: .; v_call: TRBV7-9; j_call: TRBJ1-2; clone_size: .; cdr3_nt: TGTGCCAGCAGCTTAGCCGACAGAATTAACTATGGCTACACCTTC; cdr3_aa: CASSLADRINYGYTF
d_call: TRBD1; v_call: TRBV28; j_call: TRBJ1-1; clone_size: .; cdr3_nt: TGTGCCACGAGAGAACAGGGGGCAGGGACTGAAGCTTTCTTT; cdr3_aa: CATREQGAGTEAFF
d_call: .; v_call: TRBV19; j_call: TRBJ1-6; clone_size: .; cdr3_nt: TGTGCCACTAAAAGGACACGGGACATTGGTTCACCCCTCCACTTT; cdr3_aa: CATKRTRDIGSPLHF
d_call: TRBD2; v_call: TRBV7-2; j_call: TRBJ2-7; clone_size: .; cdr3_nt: TGTGCCAGCAGCTTATTTAGCGGGAGCTCCTACGAGCAGTACTTC; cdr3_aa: CASSLFSGSSYEQYF
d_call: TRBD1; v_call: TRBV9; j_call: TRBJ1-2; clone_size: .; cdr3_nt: TGTGCCAGCAGCGTAGATGGGGCAGGGGGCGCTTATAACTATGGCTACACCTTC; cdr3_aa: CASSVDGAGGAYNYGYTF
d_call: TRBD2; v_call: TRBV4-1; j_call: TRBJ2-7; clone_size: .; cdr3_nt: TGCGCCAGCAGCCAAGATACTAGCGGCTACGAGCAGTACTTC; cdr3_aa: CASSQDTSGYEQYF
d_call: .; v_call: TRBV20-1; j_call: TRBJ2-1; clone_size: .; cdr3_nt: TGCAGTGCTAGAGGGGGACTTAGCGAGTTCTTC; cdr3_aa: CSARGGLSEFF
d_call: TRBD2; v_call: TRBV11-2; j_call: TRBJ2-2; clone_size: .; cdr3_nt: TGTGCCAGCAGCTTAGGACTAGCGGGGGCCGGGGAGCTGTTTTTT; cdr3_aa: CASSLGLAGAGELFF
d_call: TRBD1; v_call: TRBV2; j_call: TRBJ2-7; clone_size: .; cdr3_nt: TGTGCCAGACAGAAAACAGGGGGAATCGGCGAGCAGTACTTC; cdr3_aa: CARQKTGGIGEQYF
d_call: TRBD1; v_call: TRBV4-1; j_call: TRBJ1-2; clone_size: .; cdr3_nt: TGCGCCAGCAGCGGCCGGGACAGGAACTATGGCTACACCTTC; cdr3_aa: CASSGRDRNYGYTF
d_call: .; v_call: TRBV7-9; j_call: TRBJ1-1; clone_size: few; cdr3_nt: TGTGCCAGCAGTCGGGGGGCCATGAACACTGAAGCTTTCTTT; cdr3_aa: CASSRGAMNTEAFF
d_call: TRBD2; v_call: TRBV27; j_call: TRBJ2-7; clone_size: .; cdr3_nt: TGTGCCAGCAGTTCCCTAGCGGGAGTCGGCGAGCAGTACTTC; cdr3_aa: CASSSLAGVGEQYF
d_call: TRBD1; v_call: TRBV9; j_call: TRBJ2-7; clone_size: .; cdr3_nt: TGTGCCAGCAGCGTGCAGGGGGCTCTCAACGAGCAGTACTTC; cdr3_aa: CASSVQGALNEQYF
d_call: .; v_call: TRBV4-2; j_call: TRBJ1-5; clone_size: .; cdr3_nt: TGTGCCAGCAGTCAGGACAGCCATAGCAATCAGCCCCAGCATTTT; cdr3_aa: CASSQDSHSNQPQHF
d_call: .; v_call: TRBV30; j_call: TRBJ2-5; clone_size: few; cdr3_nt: TGTGCCTGGAATTCAGGGTATGGCGGCCAAGAGACCCAGTACTTC; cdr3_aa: CAWNSGYGGQETQYF
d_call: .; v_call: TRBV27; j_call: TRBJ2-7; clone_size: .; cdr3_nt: TGTGCCAGCACCCGGGGGGAGCAGTACTTC; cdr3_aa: CASTRGEQYF
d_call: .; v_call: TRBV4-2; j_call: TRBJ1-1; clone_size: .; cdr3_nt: TGTGCCAGCAGCCGAGGAGGGGCCGAAGGGTTGGCCACTGAAGCTTTCTTT; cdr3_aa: CASSRGGAEGLATEAFF
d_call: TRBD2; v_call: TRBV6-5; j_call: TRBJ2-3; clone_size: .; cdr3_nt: TGTGCCAGCAGTCAGCGGGGGGGCACAGATACGCAGTATTTT; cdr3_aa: CASSQRGGTDTQYF
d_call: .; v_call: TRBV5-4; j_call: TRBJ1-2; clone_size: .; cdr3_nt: TGTGCCAGCAGCTTGAATAGGGGGAACTATGGCTACACCTTC; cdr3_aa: CASSLNRGNYGYTF
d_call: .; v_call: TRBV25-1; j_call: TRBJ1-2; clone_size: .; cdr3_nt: TGTGCCAGCAGTGAGACAGTCGGCTATGGCTACACCTTC; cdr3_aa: CASSETVGYGYTF
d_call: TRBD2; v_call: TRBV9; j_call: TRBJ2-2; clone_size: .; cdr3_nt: TGTGCCAGCAGCCGGGTAGCGGGGCCCACCGGGGAGCTGTTTTTT; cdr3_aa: CASSRVAGPTGELFF
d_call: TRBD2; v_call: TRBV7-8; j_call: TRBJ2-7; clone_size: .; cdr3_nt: TGTGCCAGCAGCCCGCGGACTAGCGGCTACGAGCAGTACTTC; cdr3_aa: CASSPRTSGYEQYF
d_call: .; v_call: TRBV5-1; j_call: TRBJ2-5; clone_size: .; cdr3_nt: TGCGCCAGCAGCTTTGGGCCAGCCTCACAAGAGACCCAGTACTTC; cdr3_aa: CASSFGPASQETQYF
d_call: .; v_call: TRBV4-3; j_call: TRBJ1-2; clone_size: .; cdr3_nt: TGCGCCAGCAGCCAAGTTGACTTAGCTCATATCTATGGCTACACCTTC; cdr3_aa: CASSQVDLAHIYGYTF
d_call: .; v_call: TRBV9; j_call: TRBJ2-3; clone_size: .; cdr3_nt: TGTGCCAGCAGCAAACAGGGAATCAGCACAGATACGCAGTATTTT; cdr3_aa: CASSKQGISTDTQYF
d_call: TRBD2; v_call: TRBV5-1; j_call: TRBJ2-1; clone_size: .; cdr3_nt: TGCGCCAGCAGCCGGGGACTAGCGGGAGGGGGGAATGAGCAGTTCTTC; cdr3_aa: CASSRGLAGGGNEQFF